This T cell receptor (beta chain) was documented in a study of T cell changes during pregnancy in multiple sclerosis. The data were produced by immunoSEQ multiplex PCR, yet TCRdb's version contains in-frame clones alone and is incomplete. The sample shows roughly 93,000 clones, less than 95% of them seen only once. The CDR3 totals 15 residues. V trimming: 6 bases; J trimming: 6 bases; junction bases outside the gene matches: 14. From germline, CDR1 is SGHTS and CDR2 YDEGEE. The receptor's source is a female donor with multiple sclerosis, enrolled in a pregnancy study. Sequencing used peripheral blood, obtained before pregnancy. The V gene is TRBV5-8, the J gene TRBJ2-7; 8 bases line up with TRBD2. The CDR3 region is CASTPVRARGGEQYF. CDR3 sequence (DNA): TGTGCCAGCACCCCCGTCAGGGCCCGGGGGGGCGAGCAGTACTTC.